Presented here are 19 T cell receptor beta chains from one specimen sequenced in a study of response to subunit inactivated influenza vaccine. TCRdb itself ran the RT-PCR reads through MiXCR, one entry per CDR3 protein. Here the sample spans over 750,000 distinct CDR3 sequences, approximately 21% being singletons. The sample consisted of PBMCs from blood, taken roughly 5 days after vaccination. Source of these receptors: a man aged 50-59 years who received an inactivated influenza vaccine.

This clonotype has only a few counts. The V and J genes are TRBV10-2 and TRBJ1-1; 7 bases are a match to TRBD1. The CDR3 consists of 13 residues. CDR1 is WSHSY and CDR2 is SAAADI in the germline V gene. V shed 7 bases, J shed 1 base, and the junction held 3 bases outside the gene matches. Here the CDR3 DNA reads TGCGCCAGCACTGACAGGGAGAACACTGAAGCTTTCTTT. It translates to CASTDRENTEAFF.

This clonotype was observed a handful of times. The CDR3 is CSARFSGNQPQHF. The CDR3 nucleotides are TGCAGTGCTAGGTTCTCAGGCAATCAGCCCCAGCATTTT. V gene TRBV20-1 combines with J gene TRBJ1-5; no reliable D call. CDR3 size: 13 residues. Germline lookup yields CDR1 DFQATT and CDR2 SNEGSKA (reference sequence). Deletions cut 3 bases from V and 2 bases from J, with 8 bases between.

CDR3: CAISESPRPDTQYF. Written as DNA, the CDR3 is TGTGCCATCAGTGAGTCGCCTCGTCCAGATACGCAGTATTTT. This chain connects TRBV10-3 to TRBJ2-3; D is ambiguous. V was trimmed by 0 bases and J by 4 bases, leaving 8 bases between them. CDR1 ENHRY and CDR2 SYGVKD come from the germline V gene. The CDR3 has 14 amino acids.

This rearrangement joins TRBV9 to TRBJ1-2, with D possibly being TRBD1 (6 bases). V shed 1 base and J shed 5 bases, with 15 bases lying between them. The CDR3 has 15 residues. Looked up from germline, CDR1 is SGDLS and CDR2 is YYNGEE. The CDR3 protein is CASSVQAQGRYGYTF. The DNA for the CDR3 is TGTGCCAGCAGCGTACAAGCACAGGGTCGATATGGCTACACCTTC. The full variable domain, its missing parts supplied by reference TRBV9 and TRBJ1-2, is DSGVTQTPKHLITATGQRVTLRCSPRSGDLSVYWYQQSLDQGLQFLIQYYNGEERAKGNILERFSAQQFPDLHSELNLSSLELGDSALYFCASSVQAQGRYGYTFGSGTRLTVV.

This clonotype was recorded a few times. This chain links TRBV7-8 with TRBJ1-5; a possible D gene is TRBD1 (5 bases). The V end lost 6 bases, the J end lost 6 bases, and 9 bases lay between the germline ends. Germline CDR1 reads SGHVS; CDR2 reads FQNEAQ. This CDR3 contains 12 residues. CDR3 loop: CASSLQVQPQHF. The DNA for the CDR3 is TGTGCCAGCAGTCTACAGGTTCAGCCCCAGCATTTT.

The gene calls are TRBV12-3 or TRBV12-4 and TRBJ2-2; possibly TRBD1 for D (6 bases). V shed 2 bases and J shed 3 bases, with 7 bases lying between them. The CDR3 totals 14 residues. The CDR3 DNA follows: TGTGCCAGCAGTTTAAGGGGGTACACCGGGGAGCTGTTTTTT. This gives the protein CASSLRGYTGELFF.

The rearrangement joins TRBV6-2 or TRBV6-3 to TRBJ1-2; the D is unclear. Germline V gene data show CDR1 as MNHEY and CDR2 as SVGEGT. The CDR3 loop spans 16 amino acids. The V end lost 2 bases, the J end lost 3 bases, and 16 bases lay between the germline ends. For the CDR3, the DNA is TGTGCCAGCAGTTACCCGGGTTCGGGCGTATACTATGGCTACACCTTC. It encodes CASSYPGSGVYYGYTF.

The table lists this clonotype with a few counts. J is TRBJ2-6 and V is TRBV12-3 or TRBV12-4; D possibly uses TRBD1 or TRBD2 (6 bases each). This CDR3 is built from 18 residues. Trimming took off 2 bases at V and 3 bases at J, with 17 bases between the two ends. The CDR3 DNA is TGTGCCAGCAGTTTATGGGTTTTCGGGGGCGATGGGGCCAACGTCCTGACTTTC. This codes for CASSLWVFGGDGANVLTF.

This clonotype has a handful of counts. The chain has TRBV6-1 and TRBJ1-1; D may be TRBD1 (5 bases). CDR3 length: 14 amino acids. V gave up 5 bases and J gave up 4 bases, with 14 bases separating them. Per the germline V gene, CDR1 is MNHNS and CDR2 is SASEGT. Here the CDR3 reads CASSMPGTTTEAFF. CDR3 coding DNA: TGTGCCAGCAGTATGCCCGGGACGACCACTGAAGCTTTCTTT.

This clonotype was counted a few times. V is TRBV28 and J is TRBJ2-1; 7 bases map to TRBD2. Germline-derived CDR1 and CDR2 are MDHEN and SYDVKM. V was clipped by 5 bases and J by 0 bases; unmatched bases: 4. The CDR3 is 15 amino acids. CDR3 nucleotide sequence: TGTGCCAGCAGTGAACGACTAGCCTCCTACAATGAGCAGTTCTTC. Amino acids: CASSERLASYNEQFF.

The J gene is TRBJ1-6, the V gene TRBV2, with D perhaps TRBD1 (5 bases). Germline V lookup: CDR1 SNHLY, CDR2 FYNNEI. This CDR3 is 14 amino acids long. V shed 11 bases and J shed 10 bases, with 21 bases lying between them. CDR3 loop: CAGSRVVDFSPLHF. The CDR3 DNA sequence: TGTGCCGGGTCCAGGGTCGTGGATTTCTCACCCCTCCACTTT.

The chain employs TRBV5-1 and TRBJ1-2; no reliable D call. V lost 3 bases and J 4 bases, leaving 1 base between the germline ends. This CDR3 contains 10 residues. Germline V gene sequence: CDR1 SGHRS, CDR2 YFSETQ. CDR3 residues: CASSSYGYTF. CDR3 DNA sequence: TGCGCCAGCAGCTCCTATGGCTACACCTTC.

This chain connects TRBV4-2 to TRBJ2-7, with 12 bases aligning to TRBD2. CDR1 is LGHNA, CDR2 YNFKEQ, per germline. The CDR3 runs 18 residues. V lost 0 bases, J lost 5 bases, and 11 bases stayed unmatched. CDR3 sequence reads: CASSQDLLAGGRKNEQYF. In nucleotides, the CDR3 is TGTGCCAGCAGCCAAGATCTACTAGCGGGGGGTCGAAAAAACGAGCAGTACTTC.

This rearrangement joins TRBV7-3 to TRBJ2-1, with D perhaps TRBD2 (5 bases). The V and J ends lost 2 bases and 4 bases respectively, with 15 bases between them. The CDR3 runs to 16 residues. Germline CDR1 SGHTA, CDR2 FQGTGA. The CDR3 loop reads CASSLYIRGPYNEQFF. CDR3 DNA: TGTGCCAGCAGCTTATATATCCGAGGGCCGTACAATGAGCAGTTCTTC. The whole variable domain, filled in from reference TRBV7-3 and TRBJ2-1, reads GAGVSQTPSNKVTEKGKYVELRCDPISGHTALYWYRQSLGQGPEFLIYFQGTGAADDSGLPNDRFFAVRPEGSVSTLKIQRTERGDSAVYLCASSLYIRGPYNEQFFGPGTRLTVL.

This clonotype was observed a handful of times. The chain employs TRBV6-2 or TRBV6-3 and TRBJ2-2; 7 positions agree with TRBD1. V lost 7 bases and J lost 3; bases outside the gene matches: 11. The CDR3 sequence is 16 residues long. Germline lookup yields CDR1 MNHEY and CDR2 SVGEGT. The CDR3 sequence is CASISAGTVDTGELFF. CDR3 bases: TGTGCCAGCATCTCCGCCGGGACAGTGGACACCGGGGAGCTGTTTTTT.

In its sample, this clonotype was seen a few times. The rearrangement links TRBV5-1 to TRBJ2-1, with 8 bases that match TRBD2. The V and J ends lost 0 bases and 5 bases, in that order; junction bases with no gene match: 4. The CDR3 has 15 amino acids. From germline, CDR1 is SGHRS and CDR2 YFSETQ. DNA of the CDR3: TGCGCCAGCAGCTTGGGCGGGAGGAGTAACAATGAGCAGTTCTTC. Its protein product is CASSLGGRSNNEQFF.

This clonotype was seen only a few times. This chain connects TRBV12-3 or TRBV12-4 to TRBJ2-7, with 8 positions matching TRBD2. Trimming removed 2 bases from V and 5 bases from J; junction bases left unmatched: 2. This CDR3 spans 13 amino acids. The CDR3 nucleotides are TGTGCCAGCAGTTTACGGGGGGGCAACGAGCAGTACTTC. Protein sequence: CASSLRGGNEQYF.

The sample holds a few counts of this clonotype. The CDR3 coding sequence is TGTGCCAGCAGCTACATCCCTACCGGGGGCGGGGAGCTGTTTTTT. Encoded protein: CASSYIPTGGGELFF. The chain uses TRBV28 and TRBJ2-2; D is possibly TRBD2 (6 bases). Germline V gives CDR1 MDHEN, CDR2 SYDVKM. This CDR3 spans 15 amino acids. Between the trimmed V and J ends, which lost 6 bases and 7 bases, there was a span of 18 bases.

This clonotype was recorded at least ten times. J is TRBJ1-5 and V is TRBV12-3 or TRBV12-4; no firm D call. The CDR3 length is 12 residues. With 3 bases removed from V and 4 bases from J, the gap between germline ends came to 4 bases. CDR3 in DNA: TGTGCCAGCAGTTTCCGAAATCAGCCCCAGCATTTT. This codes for CASSFRNQPQHF.